The 32 T cell receptor beta chains reported below all come from one sample, sequenced in a study of blood T cell repertoires in COVID-19 (TCRdb year 2020). Library prep was done by the immunoSEQ multiplex PCR assay. Sourced from immuneACCESS, this table was stored by TCRdb with only in-frame sequences that have V and J called. A share of the clones is absent; for the studies checked, an unresolved V gene accounts for under half, and the remainder has no known explanation. Here the sample has 200,000 to 250,000 clones; over 70% occur a single time. The ten most abundant clones make up about 7% of the sample. The sequencing sample was made of peripheral blood. The source is an older woman with acute or convalescent COVID-19.

The gene calls are TRBV4-3 and TRBJ2-3, with 9 bases identical to TRBD2. The V segment lost 0 bases and the J segment 0 bases; nucleotides outside the gene matches: 10. The germline V gene encodes CDR1 LGHNA and CDR2 YSLEER. The CDR3 has 19 amino acids. DNA for the CDR3: TGCGCCAGCAGCCAAGAGAGCGGGGGGAGCCCTACTAGCACAGATACGCAGTATTTT. It encodes CASSQESGGSPTSTDTQYF.

The CDR3: CASSLTPTVAGELFF. In DNA form, the CDR3 reads TGTGCCAGCAGCTTAACCCCCACAGTCGCCGGGGAGCTGTTTTTT. The chain links TRBV7-3 to TRBJ2-2; unclear D gene. Germline-derived CDR1 and CDR2 are SGHTA and FQGTGA. Between the trimmed V and J ends, which lost 0 bases and 6 bases, there was a span of 11 bases. The CDR3 has 15 residues. Filled out from reference TRBV7-3 and TRBJ2-2, the complete variable domain reads GAGVSQTPSNKVTEKGKYVELRCDPISGHTALYWYRQSLGQGPEFLIYFQGTGAADDSGLPNDRFFAVRPEGSVSTLKIQRTERGDSAVYLCASSLTPTVAGELFFGEGSRLTVL.

V is TRBV4-1 and J is TRBJ2-7; tentatively, D is TRBD1 (6 bases). The ends were cut back, 0 bases at V and 4 bases at J, with 13 bases in the middle. Germline V lookup: CDR1 MGHRA, CDR2 YSYEKL. The CDR3 has 15 amino acids. This chain's CDR3 is CASSQDLTGRYEQYF. In DNA form, the CDR3 reads TGCGCCAGCAGCCAAGATTTGACAGGTCGGTACGAGCAGTACTTC.

This chain joins TRBV6-4 and TRBJ2-7; the match to TRBD1 covers 10 bases. The CDR3 extends over 21 amino acids. The germline CDR1 and CDR2 sequences are MRHNA and SNTAGT. V shed 2 bases and J 3 bases; nucleotides not matched to a gene: 22. For the CDR3, the DNA is TGTGCCAGCAGTGACCCCCTGGGCTCTCGCGACAGGGGGCGAATAGTCTACGAGCAGTACTTC. It codes for CASSDPLGSRDRGRIVYEQYF.

V gene TRBV27 combines with J gene TRBJ2-7, with 9 bases that match TRBD1. J was trimmed by 1 base and V by 2 bases; bases with no gene match: 3. Germline V gene data show CDR1 as MNHEY and CDR2 as SMNVEV (reference sequence). The CDR3 is 15 amino acids. CDR3 bases: TGTGCCAGCAGTTTAGGACAGGGGCGTTCCTACGAGCAGTACTTC. Its protein is CASSLGQGRSYEQYF.

The gene calls are TRBV19 and TRBJ2-2; 12 nucleotides align to TRBD2. The CDR3 sequence is 17 residues long. The trim removed 7 bases at V and 1 base at J, leaving 7 bases unmatched. Germline V CDR1 and CDR2: LNHDA, SQIVND (reference sequence). The DNA for the CDR3 is TGTGCCAGTAAACACCCGGGACTAGCGGGGAACACCGGGGAGCTGTTTTTT. It specifies CASKHPGLAGNTGELFF.

This chain joins TRBV14 and TRBJ1-1; TRBD1 matches 10 bases. This CDR3 has 15 amino acids. The V gene end was trimmed by 1 base and the J gene end by 4 bases; junction bases not matched to a gene: 3. Germline CDR1 reads SGHDN; CDR2 reads FVKESK. As DNA, the CDR3 is TGTGCCAGCAGCCAAGGGACAGGGGGAGGCACTGAAGCTTTCTTT. As protein: CASSQGTGGGTEAFF. Drawing the rest from reference TRBV14 and TRBJ1-1, the complete variable domain is EAGVTQFPSHSVIEKGQTVTLRCDPISGHDNLYWYRRVMGKEIKFLLHFVKESKQDESGMPNNRFLAERTGGTYSTLKVQPAELEDSGVYFCASSQGTGGGTEAFFGQGTRLTVV.

This clone was seen more than once but under ten times. The CDR3 is CASSLRGKSATDTQYF. CDR3 DNA sequence: TGTGCCAGCTCACTGAGGGGGAAATCGGCCACAGATACGCAGTATTTT. V usage is TRBV18 and J usage is TRBJ2-3, with a possible D match to TRBD1 (6 bases). V gave up 4 bases and J gave up 2 bases, with 16 bases separating them. Germline assignment: CDR1 KGHSH and CDR2 LQKENI. There are 16 residues in the CDR3.

V is TRBV4-1 and J is TRBJ2-5; TRBD1 agrees at 7 bases. Germline CDR1 MGHRA, CDR2 YSYEKL. The V gene end was trimmed by 0 bases and the J gene end by 5 bases; junction bases not matched to a gene: 6. This CDR3 spans 15 amino acids. The CDR3 DNA reads TGCGCCAGCAGCCAAGATTGGTCAGGGGGTGAGACCCAGTACTTC. Its translation is CASSQDWSGGETQYF.

This clone showed up just a few times. In nucleotides, the CDR3 is TGTGCCAGCTCACGCGAGATCACAGGGGTCAGGGAGCAGTACTTC. Protein sequence: CASSREITGVREQYF. The genes are TRBV18 and TRBJ2-7, with TRBD1 matching 7 bases. Trimming took 4 bases from V and 7 from J; bases not matched to a gene: 13. The germline V gene encodes CDR1 KGHSH and CDR2 LQKENI. The CDR3 loop spans 15 amino acids.

This chain uses TRBV12-3 or TRBV12-4 with TRBJ1-5; 9 nucleotides line up with TRBD1. Trimming removed 8 bases from V and 6 bases from J; junction bases left unmatched: 5. The CDR3 totals 13 residues. CDR3 in amino acids: CASARDRAQPQHF. In DNA, the CDR3 is TGTGCCAGCGCCCGGGACAGGGCTCAGCCCCAGCATTTT.

The V gene is TRBV6-5, the J gene TRBJ2-5; 12 bases line up with TRBD2. J was trimmed by 6 bases and V by 6 bases; bases with no gene match: 8. This CDR3 region has 15 residues. The germline V gene has CDR1 MNHEY and CDR2 SVGAGI. In DNA, the CDR3 is TGTGCCAGCAGCGATACCGGGACTAGCGGGCAGACCCAGTACTTC. It codes for CASSDTGTSGQTQYF.

The genes are TRBV6-5 and TRBJ2-3; tentatively, D is TRBD1 (6 bases). CDR3 length equals 15 residues. Looked up from germline, CDR1 is MNHEY and CDR2 is SVGAGI. Trimming left V 5 bases short and J 3 bases short, with 15 bases between. The CDR3 DNA reads TGTGCCAGCAGTCCGGGGACAAGTGGGACAGATACGCAGTATTTT. It is translated as CASSPGTSGTDTQYF.

CDR3 sequence reads: CASSQEETGETQYF. CDR3 bases: TGCGCCAGCAGCCAAGAGGAGACCGGAGAGACCCAGTACTTC. V and J are TRBV4-1 and TRBJ2-5; D gene unclear. Germline CDR1 reads MGHRA; CDR2 reads YSYEKL. The CDR3 is 14 residues long. Between the trimmed V and J ends, which lost 0 bases and 4 bases, there was a span of 9 bases.

Of note for this clone: The sample has other DNA sequences that encode this CDR3 too. This chain links TRBV11-2 with TRBJ2-3, with a weak D call TRBD2 (5 bases). In germline, CDR1 is SGHAT, CDR2 FQNNGV. The CDR3 consists of 13 residues. The V end lost 0 bases, the J end lost 6 bases, and 7 bases lay between the germline ends. CDR3 nucleotides: TGTGCCAGCAGCTTAGATCGGAGGGATACGCAGTATTTT. It is translated as CASSLDRRDTQYF.

The chain recombines TRBV10-3 with TRBJ2-2; 7 bases agree with TRBD1. Looked up from germline, CDR1 is ENHRY and CDR2 is SYGVKD. This CDR3 comprises 17 residues. Trimming took 6 bases from V and 0 from J; bases not matched to a gene: 10. CDR3 in DNA: TGTGCCATCAGGAGGGTGGGGACAGCTTCGAACACCGGGGAGCTGTTTTTT. Its protein is CAIRRVGTASNTGELFF.

The CDR3 region is CASSSPRTGGRTEAFF. The DNA for the CDR3 is TGTGCCAGTAGTTCACCTCGGACAGGGGGCCGGACTGAAGCTTTCTTT. The chain uses TRBV19 and TRBJ1-1, with 11 nucleotides matching TRBD1. CDR1 is LNHDA and CDR2 is SQIVND in the germline V gene (reference sequence). The CDR3 contains 16 residues. V dropped 5 bases and J dropped 5; count of bases not matched to a gene: 10.

The J gene is TRBJ2-1, the V gene TRBV7-9, with no clear D. Deletions cut 4 bases from V and 4 bases from J, with 11 bases between. The CDR3 covers 14 residues. Germline V lookup: CDR1 SEHNR, CDR2 FQNEAQ (reference sequence). CDR3 DNA sequence: TGTGCCAGCAGCTCCCCAGTCCTTTACAATGAGCAGTTCTTC. Its translation is CASSSPVLYNEQFF.

This chain links TRBV5-1 with TRBJ1-4; perhaps TRBD1 as D (5 bases). CDR3 length equals 14 residues. V lost 0 bases and J lost 8, with 11 bases in between. Germline lookup yields CDR1 SGHRS and CDR2 YFSETQ. The CDR3 here is CASSLAGDREKLFF. CDR3 nucleotide sequence: TGCGCCAGCAGCTTGGCGGGGGATCGGGAAAAACTGTTTTTT.

The rearrangement uses TRBV2 and TRBJ2-7; TRBD1 matches 12 bases. Germline V CDR1 and CDR2: SNHLY, FYNNEI. The junction had 7 bases not matched to a gene; V was cut back by 9 bases and J by 4 bases. The CDR3 loop spans 14 amino acids. As DNA, the CDR3 is TGTGCCAGTAAACGGGACAGGGGGCTGTACGAGCAGTACTTC. Translation gives CASKRDRGLYEQYF.

In this sample, this clone turned up once. The chain links TRBV5-8 to TRBJ1-1; D unresolved. The V gene lost 0 bases and the J gene lost 10 bases, with 13 bases spanning the gap. Germline values: CDR1 SGHTS, CDR2 YDEGEE. The CDR3 spans 13 residues. The CDR3 DNA sequence: TGTGCCAGCAGCTTGGTCAGGTCGAGCGGAGCTTTCTTT. Protein: CASSLVRSSGAFF.

The rearrangement uses TRBV4-1 and TRBJ2-2, with TRBD1 matching 8 bases. After removal of 4 bases from V and 0 bases from J, the junction contained 4 bases not matched to a gene. From germline, CDR1 is MGHRA and CDR2 YSYEKL. The CDR3 has 16 amino acids. The CDR3 loop is CASSPGQASNTGELFF. DNA of the CDR3: TGCGCCAGCAGCCCGGGACAGGCTTCGAACACCGGGGAGCTGTTTTTT.

The CDR3 bases are TGTGCCAGCAGGATCTACAGGGGCGAGCAGTACTTC. This sequence encodes CASRIYRGEQYF. V gene TRBV12-3 or TRBV12-4 combines with J gene TRBJ2-7; TRBD1 agrees at 7 bases. V was pared by 6 bases and J by 6 bases, with 5 bases of the junction left unmatched. The CDR3 length is 12 residues.

The chain carries TRBV11-2 and TRBJ1-3; TRBD1 is a possible D gene (5 bases). CDR1 and CDR2 (germline): SGHAT, FQNNGV. The CDR3 sequence is 15 residues long. V was trimmed by 0 bases and J by 4 bases, leaving 10 bases between them. Here the CDR3 reads CASSLDRDRGNTIYF. CDR3 in DNA: TGTGCCAGCAGCTTAGACAGGGATCGAGGAAACACCATATATTTT.

V gene TRBV9 combines with J gene TRBJ1-2; no firm D call. Trimming removed 2 bases from V and 5 bases from J, with 16 bases in between. CDR3 length equals 15 residues. CDR1 and CDR2 from the germline V gene are SGDLS and YYNGEE. The CDR3 bases are TGTGCCAGCAGCGTGGACTCCTCGGCCCGATATGGCTACACCTTC. It is translated as CASSVDSSARYGYTF.

This clone has only a few counts. This sequence joins TRBV5-1 and TRBJ1-5; TRBD1 matches 9 bases. Looked up from germline, CDR1 is SGHRS and CDR2 is YFSETQ. This CDR3 is 15 amino acids long. V was pared by 5 bases and J by 1 base, with 4 bases of the junction left unmatched. The CDR3 DNA reads TGCGCCAGCAGACGGACAGGGGAAAGCAATCAGCCCCAGCATTTT. Its translation: CASRRTGESNQPQHF. Drawing the rest from reference TRBV5-1 and TRBJ1-5, the complete variable domain is KAGVTQTPRYLIKTRGQQVTLSCSPISGHRSVSWYQQTPGQGLQFLFEYFSETQRNKGNFPGRFSGRQFSNSRSEMNVSTLELGDSALYLCASRRTGESNQPQHFGDGTRLSIL.

This clone was picked up a small number of times. The genes are TRBV7-9 and TRBJ2-7; 7 nucleotides match TRBD1. Germline CDR1 SEHNR, CDR2 FQNEAQ (reference sequence). The CDR3 length is 17 residues. J lost 0 bases, V lost 4 bases, and 12 bases had no gene match. Written as DNA, the CDR3 is TGTGCCAGCAGCTCGACGGGTTACAGGGGATTCTCCTACGAGCAGTACTTC. It codes for CASSSTGYRGFSYEQYF.

This clone was seen only a few times. The chain carries TRBV2 and TRBJ1-2; TRBD1 agrees at 8 bases. CDR1 and CDR2 from the germline V gene are SNHLY and FYNNEI. J lost 7 bases, V lost 3 bases, and 19 bases had no gene match. This CDR3 is built from 18 residues. As DNA, the CDR3 is TGTGCCAGCAGTGACGGCACAGCGGGCAGGGGGCGTCTTGGTGGCTACACCTTC. Translating it yields CASSDGTAGRGRLGGYTF. Full variable domain (outside the CDR3, taken from reference TRBV2 and TRBJ1-2): EPEVTQTPSHQVTQMGQEVILRCVPISNHLYFYWYRQILGQKVEFLVSFYNNEISEKSEIFDDQFSVERPDGSNFTLKIRSTKLEDSAMYFCASSDGTAGRGRLGGYTFGSGTRLTVV.

The genes are TRBV29-1 and TRBJ2-3; possibly TRBD1 for D (5 bases). The ends were cut back, 4 bases at V and 6 bases at J, with 11 bases in the middle. This CDR3 contains 12 residues. The germline gives CDR1 SQVTM, CDR2 ANQGSEA. The DNA for the CDR3 is TGCAGCGTTGCAGGGTCCGGCGATACGCAGTATTTT. It is translated as CSVAGSGDTQYF.

This clone was observed a single time. The genes are TRBV5-1 and TRBJ2-5; possible D gene TRBD1, 6 bases. The V gene lost 0 bases and the J gene lost 2 bases, with 23 bases spanning the gap. In germline, CDR1 is SGHRS, CDR2 YFSETQ. The CDR3 totals 19 residues. The CDR3: CASSLGVGGLSLTQETQYF. The CDR3 nucleotides read TGCGCCAGCAGCTTGGGGGTAGGGGGTCTAAGTTTGACGCAAGAGACCCAGTACTTC.

J is TRBJ2-5 and V is TRBV7-6, with 10 nucleotides matching TRBD2. V gave up 2 bases and J gave up 2 bases; unmatched junction bases: 17. This CDR3 contains 20 residues. From germline, CDR1 is SGHVS and CDR2 FNYEAQ. In nucleotides, the CDR3 is TGTGCCAGCAGCTTACCCCTAGCGGGGGCCCTAAGGTCGGGACAAGAGACCCAGTACTTC. Protein sequence: CASSLPLAGALRSGQETQYF.

The chain uses TRBV7-9 and TRBJ2-3; D might be TRBD2 (7 bases). The CDR3 sequence is 15 residues long. Per germline, CDR1 SEHNR and CDR2 FQNEAQ (reference sequence). The V end was cut by 7 bases, the J end by 2 bases, with 16 bases between. As DNA, the CDR3 is TGTGCCAGCACTCTGGGAGGGGGGTACACAGATACGCAGTATTTT. This translates into CASTLGGGYTDTQYF.